This TCR beta chain was observed in a study of cytomegalovirus exposure and HLA in healthy donors (dated by TCRdb to 2016 to 2017). Regarding the study in general: In an earlier analysis of 587 of the donors, less than 350 Gb of sequence data and 90 million to 120 million unique TCR beta sequences from approximately 180 million T cells were reported. In a later analysis, previously published TCR beta repertoires from several hundred donors were re-analyzed and high-resolution HLA genotyping was added so that TCR occurrence patterns could be studied. Because of strong linkage in the cohort, roughly five DR-DQ haplotypes were treated as single units for association and clustering. Typing coverage differed by locus: A, B, C, DRB1 and DQB1 were typed in roughly 620-640 donors, DQA1 in roughly 510, DPA1 in 606, and DPB1 in 400 to 490. A later genetic analysis used genome-wide SNP genotypes for about three fifths of the 666 donors, treating that subset as a discovery cohort. Donor age, sex, ethnicity and CMV serostatus were compiled alongside the repertoire data. In addition to the first cohort of roughly 700 subjects, a separate validation cohort of 130 or so different subjects was used. To predict cytomegalovirus infection status, the study brought together high-throughput TCR immunosequencing, statistical association of individual TCRs with disease status, and machine learning. Of the roughly 400 genotyped donors, over 80% were placed in the genetic ancestry cluster associated with self-reported Caucasian donors. All discovery cohort repertoires had been generated using a single sequencing platform. The T cell repertoires of several hundred subjects were profiled by immunosequencing and related to cytomegalovirus serostatus. Among about 400 genotyped donors of the cohort, an average of around 250,000 unique TCR beta nucleotide sequences was sequenced per donor, of which about 18% were non-productive. The later analysis used no new phenotypic data to find candidate immune exposures, relying instead on TCR beta sequences and their occurrence across donors. The study aimed to test whether signatures of past pathogen exposure could be identified by cataloging public T cell receptors. In an earlier analysis of 500 to 650 of the donors, high-throughput TCR beta sequencing was used to judge whether each TCR beta V gene segment behaved as functional or pseudogenic. Both class I and class II loci were covered by HLA typing, at four-digit resolution. An early release that covered 640 HLA-typed donors contained approximately 300 gigabases of sequencing data and 65 million to 100 million unique TCR sequences.

Remarks on this clone: Its antigen has not been determined. No quality values exist for individual bases; no much larger clone is one base distant.

The cohort consisted of hundreds of healthy bone marrow donors. All cohort members were sampled while nominally healthy, although unrecorded immune exposures were likely present. The donor tested CMV seronegative and was one of the 352 seronegative cohort members. A peripheral blood sample was provided by each donor, and peripheral blood mononuclear cells were used for TCR beta sequencing. Genomic DNA was extracted from the blood cell samples with the Qiagen DNeasy Blood Extraction Kit. The germline V gene provides CDR1 SGHNT and CDR2 YENEEA. There are 16 amino acids in the CDR3, from cysteine to phenylalanine inclusive. Only the CDR3 part of the read is kept: 48 bases, read in frame from the first base. From V the trimming removes 5 bases and from J it removes 4 bases, while the gene matches leave 7 bases of the junction unaccounted for. The study at large found these results: The 87-base-pair reads could not distinguish some IMGT-functional V segments, including TRBV6-2 and TRBV6-3, so those segments were excluded. Most TCR sequences were observed very rarely across donors, whereas some public TCRs were present in many individuals. A later genetic analysis associated a missense DCLRE1C variant with V-gene and J-gene trimming of TCR beta chains, and an independent cohort replicated the association. Immune exposure information for the cohort was limited to CMV serostatus. A cluster of highly shared sequence variants was judged likely to be a technical artifact of the sequencing pipeline. According to a later analysis, most CMV-associated TCR beta chains appeared to be HLA-restricted, and the HLA associations seemed to be driven largely by CMV exposure. Compared with the roughly 700-donor mean, donors in an Asian-associated ancestry cluster had fewer N-insertions in productive TCRs, according to a later genetic analysis. Compared with equally common non-associated chains, HLA-associated TCR beta chains in a later analysis were more clonally expanded and had lower generation probabilities. In a later analysis, some 17,000 TCR beta sequences were associated with specific HLA alleles at a false discovery rate of 0.05. The study gave a list of roughly 150 TCR beta chains associated with cytomegalovirus. The classifier was reported to diagnose cytomegalovirus status with high specificity and sensitivity in both the original cohort and the validation cohort. The earlier analysis of approximately 560 of the donors excluded over 15 rarely observed V segments, including chromosome 9 orphons, because counts were too low. Because HLA typing was unavailable for some donors at each locus, only the typed subset was used in association tests. Only TCR beta chains were sequenced in this cohort, and the absence of alpha or paired-chain data limited detectable features. The authors suggested that the approach could potentially be generalized to other disease states and immunological phenotypes. Assigning TCR associations to individual alleles was difficult when HLA alleles, especially DR and DQ, strongly co-occurred. An earlier analysis of around 500 of the donors showed that most TCR beta V segments appeared in productive rearrangements either about 87% or about 30% of the time, which broadly matched IMGT annotations. According to a later analysis, parvovirus B19, influenza, CMV and Epstein-Barr virus appeared linked to several top co-occurrence clusters. A further reported finding was that TCR beta sequences accurately predicted the HLA-A and HLA-B alleles for most subjects in the first cohort. Sequencing depth was assumed to be roughly uniform across donors in the presence/absence analyses, though that assumption may not hold. According to a later analysis, TCR association rates differed among HLA loci, with DRB1 alleles showing the most associated TCRs and HLA-C alleles showing the fewest. In vitro tests confirmed that a few of the cytomegalovirus-associated TCR beta chains recognize cytomegalovirus antigens. Correlated functional status among segregating V segments might be attributable to linkage disequilibrium, but an unknown experimental factor could not be ruled out.

The protocol used for the library was the immunoSEQ multiplex PCR assay. For the multiplex PCR, a mixture combining 60 forward primers for TCR Vbeta segments and 13 reverse primers for TCR Jbeta segments was used. A multiplex PCR assay on genomic DNA amplified the CDR3 region of rearranged TCR beta genes. The amplified TCR beta libraries were sequenced on the Illumina HiSeq System as 87-base-pair reads. Under the source paper's analysis protocol: In a later analysis, roughly 80 million unique TCR beta chains were counted across the roughly 610 repertoires, and around 10 million of these chains were shared by at least two donors. Raw reads were error-corrected and collapsed into unique sequences by a nearest-neighbor algorithm in which closely related sequences were merged to remove PCR and sequencing errors. CDR3 sequences were aligned to IMGT reference sequences to assign V, D and J gene segments. For a sequence to be retained, a match of at least six nucleotides to both a V gene segment and a J gene segment was required. Rearrangements were classified as productive when the CDR3 lacked stop codons and remained in frame with V and J, and all other rearrangements were classified as non-productive. CDR3 was defined by IMGT convention, running from the second conserved V-encoded cysteine to the conserved J-encoded phenylalanine. Sequences without an unambiguous match to a single V gene segment were excluded from the earlier analysis of about 640 of the donors. In an earlier analysis of roughly 600 of the donors, a V segment was called functional when productive rearrangements were above 56.7%, and segregating when the standard deviation between donors exceeded 5%. A statistical classification framework was built for diagnosing cytomegalovirus status from the catalog of TCR beta chain sequences. In a later analysis, TCR nucleotide sequences were compared against IMGT/GENE-DB human TR gene sequences so that V and J genes could be assigned. The TCRdist pipeline was used in a later analysis to assign CDR3 sequences and most-parsimonious VDJ recombination scenarios. In a later analysis, each TCR beta chain was defined by its CDR3 amino acid sequence together with its V-gene family, and reads lacking a unique V-gene family were excluded. To address suspected cross-contamination and a sequencing artifact, a later analysis removed roughly 580 highly shared, low-generation-probability nucleotide sequences. A later analysis calculated a clonal expansion index for each public chain from normalized within-repertoire ranks of inferred template counts. Generation probabilities in a later analysis came from a VDJ recombination model fitted to out-of-frame rearrangements, and those results were checked against IGoR. A later analysis scored TCR-TCR, TCR-HLA and TCR-CMV co-occurrence with hypergeometric tests, applying a repertoire-size bias correction to TCR pairs. In a later analysis, false discovery rates were estimated by permuting HLA or CMV assignments 20 times. In a later analysis, co-occurring TCRs were grouped using DBSCAN, and TCRdist sequence similarity was added for clustering within HLA-allele-positive subsets. Repertoires with fewer than 30,000 or more than 120,000 public chains, plus five repertoires with anomalous nucleotide sharing, were excluded from co-occurrence clustering. TCRdb holds this immuneACCESS table with in-frame rearrangements only. Some clones are missing; in checked studies, unresolved V genes explain under half, and the rest has no known cause. V and J calls and clone size are as listed in that table; D and trimming were resolved from the DNA. Within this sample are a few hundred thousand clones, with around 89% of them counted one time only. 1% of the sample comes from the top ten.

The sequence was obtained from a woman aged 18 to 35 in good health and CMV-seronegative. Sequenced material: PBMCs. The chain was built from TRBV11-3 and TRBJ2-7; 14 central nucleotides agree with TRBD2. CDR3 region: CASSPRLAGGPYEQYF. The nucleotide sequence is TGTGCCAGCAGCCCCCGACTAGCGGGAGGGCCGTACGAGCAGTACTTC.